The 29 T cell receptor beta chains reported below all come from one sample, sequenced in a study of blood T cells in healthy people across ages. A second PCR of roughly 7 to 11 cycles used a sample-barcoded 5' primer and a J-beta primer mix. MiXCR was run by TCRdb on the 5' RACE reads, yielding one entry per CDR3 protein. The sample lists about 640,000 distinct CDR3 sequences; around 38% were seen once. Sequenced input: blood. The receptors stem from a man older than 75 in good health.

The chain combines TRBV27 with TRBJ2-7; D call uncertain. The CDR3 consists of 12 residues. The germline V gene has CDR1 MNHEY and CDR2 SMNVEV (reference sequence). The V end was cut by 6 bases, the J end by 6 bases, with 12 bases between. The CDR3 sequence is CASSRHVGEQYF. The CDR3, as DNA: TGTGCCAGCAGCAGGCACGTGGGCGAGCAGTACTTC.

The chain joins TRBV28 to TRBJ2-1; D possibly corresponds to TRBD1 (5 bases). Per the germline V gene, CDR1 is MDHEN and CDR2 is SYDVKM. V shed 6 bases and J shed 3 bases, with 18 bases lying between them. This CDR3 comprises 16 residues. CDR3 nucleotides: TGTGCCAGCAGGTCAGGACAAACAGGCGTCTACAATGAGCAGTTCTTC. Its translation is CASRSGQTGVYNEQFF. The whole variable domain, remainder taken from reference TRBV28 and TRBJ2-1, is DVKVTQSSRYLVKRTGEKVFLECVQDMDHENMFWYRQDPGLGLRLIYFSYDVKMKEKGDIPEGYSVSREKKERFSLILESASTNQTSMYLCASRSGQTGVYNEQFFGPGTRLTVL.

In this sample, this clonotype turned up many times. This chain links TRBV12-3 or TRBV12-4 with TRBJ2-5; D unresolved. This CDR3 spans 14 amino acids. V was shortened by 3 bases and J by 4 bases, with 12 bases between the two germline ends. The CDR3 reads CASSFRRPSETQYF. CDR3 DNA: TGTGCCAGCAGTTTCCGGCGGCCCTCAGAGACCCAGTACTTC.

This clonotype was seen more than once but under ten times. The CDR3 nucleotides are TGCAGTGGAAATTGGGCTGGGGCCAACGTCCTGACTTTC. It specifies CSGNWAGANVLTF. This sequence joins TRBV20-1 and TRBJ2-6; D is uncertain. The ends were cut back, 7 bases at V and 2 bases at J, with 9 bases in the middle. This CDR3 spans 13 amino acids. CDR1 DFQATT and CDR2 SNEGSKA come from the germline V gene (reference sequence).

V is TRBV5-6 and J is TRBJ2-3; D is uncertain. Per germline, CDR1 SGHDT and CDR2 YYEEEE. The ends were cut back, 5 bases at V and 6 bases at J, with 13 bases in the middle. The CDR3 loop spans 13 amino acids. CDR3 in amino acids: CASRQLSLDTQYF. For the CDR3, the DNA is TGTGCCAGCAGACAACTCAGCCTTGATACGCAGTATTTT. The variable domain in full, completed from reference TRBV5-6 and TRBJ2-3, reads DAGVTQSPTHLIKTRGQQVTLRCSPKSGHDTVSWYQQALGQGPQFIFQYYEEEERQRGNFPDRFSGHQFPNYSSELNVNALLLGDSALYLCASRQLSLDTQYFGPGTRLTVL.

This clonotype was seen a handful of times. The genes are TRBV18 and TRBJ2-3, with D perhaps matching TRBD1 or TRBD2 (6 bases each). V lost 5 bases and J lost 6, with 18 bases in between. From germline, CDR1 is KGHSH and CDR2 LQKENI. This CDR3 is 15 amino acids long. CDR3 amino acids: CASSKLPGATDTQYF. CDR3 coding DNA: TGTGCCAGCTCAAAGCTCCCGGGGGCCACTGATACGCAGTATTTT.

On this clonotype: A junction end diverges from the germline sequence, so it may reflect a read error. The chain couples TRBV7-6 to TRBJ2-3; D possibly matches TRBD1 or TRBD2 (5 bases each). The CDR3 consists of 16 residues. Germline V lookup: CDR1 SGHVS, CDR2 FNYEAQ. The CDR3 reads CVSSPMGTSSTDTQYF. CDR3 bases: TGTGTCAGCAGCCCCATGGGGACCTCTAGCACAGATACGCAGTATTTT.

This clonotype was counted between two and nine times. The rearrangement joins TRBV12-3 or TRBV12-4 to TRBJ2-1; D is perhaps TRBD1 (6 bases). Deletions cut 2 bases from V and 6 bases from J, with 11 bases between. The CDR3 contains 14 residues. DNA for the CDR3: TGTGCCAGCAGTTTACAGGGGTTGGTCAATGAGCAGTTCTTC. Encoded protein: CASSLQGLVNEQFF.

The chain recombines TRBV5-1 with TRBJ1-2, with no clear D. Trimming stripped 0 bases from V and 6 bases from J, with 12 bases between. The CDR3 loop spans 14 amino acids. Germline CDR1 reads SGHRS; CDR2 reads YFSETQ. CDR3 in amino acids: CASSLEGLGNGYTF. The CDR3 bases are TGCGCCAGCAGCTTGGAAGGGTTGGGAAATGGCTACACCTTC.

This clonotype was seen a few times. The DNA for the CDR3 is TGCGCCAGCAGCTTCGGGACTAGCGGGACCCCCGGAGATACGCAGTATTTT. Residues: CASSFGTSGTPGDTQYF. The chain joins TRBV5-1 to TRBJ2-3, with 13 bases fitting TRBD2. The CDR3 consists of 17 residues. Unmatched junction bases numbered 8, after V lost 2 bases and J lost 5 bases. Germline V lookup: CDR1 SGHRS, CDR2 YFSETQ.

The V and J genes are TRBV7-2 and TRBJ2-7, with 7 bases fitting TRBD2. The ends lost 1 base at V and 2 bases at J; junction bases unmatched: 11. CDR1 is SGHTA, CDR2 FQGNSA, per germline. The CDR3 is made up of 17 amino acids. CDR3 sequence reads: CASSLEDGRGRAYEQYF. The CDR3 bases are TGTGCCAGCAGCTTAGAAGACGGGCGGGGGAGGGCCTACGAGCAGTACTTC.

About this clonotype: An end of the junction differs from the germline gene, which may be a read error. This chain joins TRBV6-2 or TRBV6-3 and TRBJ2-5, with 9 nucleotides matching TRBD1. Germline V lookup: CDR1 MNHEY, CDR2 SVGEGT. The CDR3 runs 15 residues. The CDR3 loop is CANSYSGGQGETQYF. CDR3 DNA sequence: TGTGCCAACAGTTACTCGGGCGGACAGGGGGAGACCCAGTACTTC.

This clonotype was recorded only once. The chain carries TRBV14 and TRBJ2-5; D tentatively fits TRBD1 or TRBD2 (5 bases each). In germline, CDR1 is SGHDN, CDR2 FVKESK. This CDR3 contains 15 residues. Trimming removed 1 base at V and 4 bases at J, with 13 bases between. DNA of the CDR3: TGTGCCAGCAGCCAAGTACGGGGCCGGGGAGAGACCCAGTACTTC. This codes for CASSQVRGRGETQYF.

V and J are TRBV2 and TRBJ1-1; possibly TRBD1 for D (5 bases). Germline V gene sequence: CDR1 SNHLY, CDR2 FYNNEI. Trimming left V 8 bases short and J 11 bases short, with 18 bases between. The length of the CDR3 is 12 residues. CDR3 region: CASSNTGAGAFF. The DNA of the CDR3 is TGTGCCAGCTCAAATACCGGGGCAGGTGCTTTCTTT. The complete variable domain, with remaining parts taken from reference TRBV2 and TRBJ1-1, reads EPEVTQTPSHQVTQMGQEVILRCVPISNHLYFYWYRQILGQKVEFLVSFYNNEISEKSEIFDDQFSVERPDGSNFTLKIRSTKLEDSAMYFCASSNTGAGAFFGQGTRLTVV.

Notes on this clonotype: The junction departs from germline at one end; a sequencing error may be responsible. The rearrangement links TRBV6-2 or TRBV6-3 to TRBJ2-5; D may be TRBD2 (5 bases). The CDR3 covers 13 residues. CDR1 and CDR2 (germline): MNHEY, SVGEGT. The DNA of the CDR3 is TGTGCCAGCAGTCTACCTTTGGGAGAGACCCGGTACTTC. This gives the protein CASSLPLGETRYF.

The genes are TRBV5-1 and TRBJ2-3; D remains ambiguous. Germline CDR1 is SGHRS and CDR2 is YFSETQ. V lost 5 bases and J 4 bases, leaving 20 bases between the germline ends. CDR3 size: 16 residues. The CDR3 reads CASSRTVQSIPDTQYF. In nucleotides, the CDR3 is TGCGCCAGCAGTCGCACGGTTCAGTCTATTCCAGATACGCAGTATTTT.

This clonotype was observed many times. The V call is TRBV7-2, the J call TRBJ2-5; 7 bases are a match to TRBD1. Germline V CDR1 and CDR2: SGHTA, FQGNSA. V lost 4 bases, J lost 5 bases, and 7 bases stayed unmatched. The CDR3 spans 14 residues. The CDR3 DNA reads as TGTGCCAGCAGCTCGAACAGGGGTCGCGAGACCCAGTACTTC. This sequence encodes CASSSNRGRETQYF.

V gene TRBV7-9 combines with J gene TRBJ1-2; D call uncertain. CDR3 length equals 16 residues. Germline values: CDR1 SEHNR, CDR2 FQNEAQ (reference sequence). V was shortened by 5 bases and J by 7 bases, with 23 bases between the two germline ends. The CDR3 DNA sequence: TGTGCCAGCAGCCAACTAGTACTATCAGAGTTTGGTGGCTACACCTTC. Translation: CASSQLVLSEFGGYTF.

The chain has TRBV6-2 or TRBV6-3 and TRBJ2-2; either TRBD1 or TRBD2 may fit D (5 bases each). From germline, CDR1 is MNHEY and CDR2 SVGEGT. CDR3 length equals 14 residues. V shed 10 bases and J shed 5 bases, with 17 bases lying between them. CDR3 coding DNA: TGTGCCACCGTGAGGGGCTTGGGGACCGGGGAGCTGTTTTTT. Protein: CATVRGLGTGELFF.

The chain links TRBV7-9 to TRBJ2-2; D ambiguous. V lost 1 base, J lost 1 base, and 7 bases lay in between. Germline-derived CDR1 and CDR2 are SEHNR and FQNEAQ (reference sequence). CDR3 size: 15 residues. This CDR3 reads CASSLGNQNTGELFF. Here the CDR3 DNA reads TGTGCCAGCAGCTTAGGAAACCAGAACACCGGGGAGCTGTTTTTT.

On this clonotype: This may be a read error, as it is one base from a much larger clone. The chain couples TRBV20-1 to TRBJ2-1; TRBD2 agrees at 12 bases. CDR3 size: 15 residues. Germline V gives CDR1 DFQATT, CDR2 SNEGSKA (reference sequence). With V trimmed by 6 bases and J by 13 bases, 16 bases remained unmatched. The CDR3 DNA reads TGCAGTGCCACGACTAGCGGGGGAGCTCTCGAGACCCAGTTCTTC. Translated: CSATTSGGALETQFF.

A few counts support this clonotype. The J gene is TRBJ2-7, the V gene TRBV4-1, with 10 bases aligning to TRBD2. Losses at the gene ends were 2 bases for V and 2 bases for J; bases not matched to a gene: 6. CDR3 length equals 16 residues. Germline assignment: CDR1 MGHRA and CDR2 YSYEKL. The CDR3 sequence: CASSQHLAGAAYEQYF. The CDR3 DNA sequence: TGCGCCAGCAGCCAACATCTAGCGGGGGCTGCCTACGAGCAGTACTTC.

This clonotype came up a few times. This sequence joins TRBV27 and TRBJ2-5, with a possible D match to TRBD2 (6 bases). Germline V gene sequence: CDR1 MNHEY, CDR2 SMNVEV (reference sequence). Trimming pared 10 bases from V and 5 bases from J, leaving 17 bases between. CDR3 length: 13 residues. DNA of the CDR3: TGTGCCACCAGGGCTGGGGGGTGGGAGACCCAGTACTTC. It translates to CATRAGGWETQYF.

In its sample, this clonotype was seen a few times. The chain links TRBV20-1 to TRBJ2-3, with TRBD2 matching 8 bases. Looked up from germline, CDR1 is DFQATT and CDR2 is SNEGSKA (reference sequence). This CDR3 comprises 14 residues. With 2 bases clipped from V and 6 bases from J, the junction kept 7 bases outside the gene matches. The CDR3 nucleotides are TGCAGTGCTAGACTGTCTAGCGGGTCCGATACGCAGTATTTT. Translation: CSARLSSGSDTQYF.

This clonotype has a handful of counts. CDR3 loop: CASSLDTPPNQPQHF. The CDR3 DNA is TGTGCCAGCAGCTTAGACACCCCTCCGAATCAGCCCCAGCATTTT. The rearrangement joins TRBV7-9 to TRBJ1-5, with unresolved D. V lost 1 base and J 4 bases, leaving 11 bases between the germline ends. The germline V gene encodes CDR1 SEHNR and CDR2 FQNEAQ (reference sequence). CDR3 length: 15 residues.

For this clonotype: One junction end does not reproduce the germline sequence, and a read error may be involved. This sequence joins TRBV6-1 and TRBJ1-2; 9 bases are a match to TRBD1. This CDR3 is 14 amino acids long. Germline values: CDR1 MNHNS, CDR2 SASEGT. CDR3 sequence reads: CSSSEGQGAIGYTF. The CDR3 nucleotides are TGTTCCAGCAGTGAGGGACAGGGAGCGATTGGCTACACCTTC.

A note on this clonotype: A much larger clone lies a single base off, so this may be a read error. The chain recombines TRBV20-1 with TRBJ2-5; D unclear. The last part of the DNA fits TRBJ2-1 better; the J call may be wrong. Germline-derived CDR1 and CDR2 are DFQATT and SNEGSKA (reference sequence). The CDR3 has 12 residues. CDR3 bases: TGCAGCTGCAGGCGGAACCAAGAGACCCAGTTCTTC. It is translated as CSCRRNQETQFF.

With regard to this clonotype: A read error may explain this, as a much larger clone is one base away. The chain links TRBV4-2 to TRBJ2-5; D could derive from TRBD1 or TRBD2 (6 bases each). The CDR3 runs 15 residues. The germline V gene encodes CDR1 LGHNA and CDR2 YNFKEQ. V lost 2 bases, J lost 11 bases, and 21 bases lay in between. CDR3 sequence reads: CASSQKTGGNNEQYF. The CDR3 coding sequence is TGTGCCAGCAGCCAAAAGACCGGGGGCAACAATGAGCAGTACTTC.

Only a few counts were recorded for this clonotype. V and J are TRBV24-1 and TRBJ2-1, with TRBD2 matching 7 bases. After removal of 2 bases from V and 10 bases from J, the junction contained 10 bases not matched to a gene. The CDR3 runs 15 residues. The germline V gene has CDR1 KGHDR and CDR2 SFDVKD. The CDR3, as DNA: TGTGCCACCAGTGATTGGGGGACTATCTCCTCGGAGCAGTTCTTC. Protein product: CATSDWGTISSEQFF.